What follows are 27 T cell receptor beta chains derived from one specimen sequenced in a study of CD8 T cells in ankylosing spondylitis. MiXCR, applied by TCRdb to the 5' RACE reads, yields one record per CDR3 protein. Of roughly 180,000 distinct CDR3 sequences listed, under 15% were seen once; the top ten hold about 11%. Sequencing was performed on blood, either unsorted or a sorted T cell fraction (not recorded which). These receptor sequences come from a female donor with ankylosing spondylitis or in good health (not recorded which).

This clonotype was seen many times. The chain joins TRBV5-6 to TRBJ2-1; 7 bases agree with TRBD2. The V segment lost 2 bases and the J segment 5 bases; nucleotides outside the gene matches: 10. Germline CDR1 is SGHDT and CDR2 is YYEEEE. The CDR3 loop spans 16 amino acids. CDR3: CASSFWFLRGDNEQFF. The CDR3 DNA is TGTGCCAGCAGCTTTTGGTTCCTTCGGGGGGACAATGAGCAGTTCTTC.

This clonotype was counted many times. The V and J genes are TRBV19 and TRBJ1-2; no clear D. With 7 bases removed from V and 8 bases from J, the gap between germline ends came to 17 bases. The CDR3 contains 13 residues. CDR1 and CDR2 (germline): LNHDA, SQIVND (reference sequence). CDR3 protein: CASKGNGIVGYTF. CDR3 in DNA: TGTGCCAGTAAGGGAAACGGTATCGTCGGCTACACCTTC.

The gene calls are TRBV12-3 or TRBV12-4 and TRBJ1-1, with 10 nucleotides matching TRBD1. With V trimmed by 3 bases and J by 10 bases, 5 bases remained unmatched. The CDR3 has 13 amino acids. The CDR3, as DNA: TGTGCCAGCAGTTTTCTGGGGGACAGGGGAGCTTTCTTT. This encodes CASSFLGDRGAFF.

In its sample, this clonotype was seen a few times. This chain connects TRBV2 to TRBJ2-3; D unclear. Germline V lookup: CDR1 SNHLY, CDR2 FYNNEI. V was shortened by 3 bases and J by 4 bases, with 8 bases between the two germline ends. The CDR3 is 13 amino acids. The CDR3 DNA reads as TGTGCCAGCAGTGATCTTACATCAGATACGCAGTATTTT. This sequence encodes CASSDLTSDTQYF.

This sequence joins TRBV7-9 and TRBJ2-6; the D is unclear. The germline V gene has CDR1 SEHNR and CDR2 FQNEAQ (reference sequence). The CDR3 covers 15 residues. Between the trimmed V and J ends, which lost 5 bases and 1 base, there was a span of 9 bases. The CDR3 DNA reads as TGTGCCAGCAGCCGTTCCGGGTCTGGGGCCAACGTCCTGACTTTC. This translates into CASSRSGSGANVLTF.

This clonotype was seen many times. The chain joins TRBV5-1 to TRBJ2-7; possible D gene TRBD1, 5 bases. Trimming removed 3 bases at V and 3 bases at J, with 16 bases between. This CDR3 is 15 amino acids long. Germline V gene lookup returns CDR1 SGHRS and CDR2 YFSETQ. The CDR3 DNA follows: TGCGCCAGCAGCTACCTTGTCAGGGATCTCTACGAGCAGTACTTC. This codes for CASSYLVRDLYEQYF.

In this sample, this clonotype turned up a few times. The gene calls are TRBV7-6 and TRBJ1-1; possible D gene TRBD1, 6 bases. V lost 5 bases, J lost 0 bases, and 22 bases lay in between. The CDR3 totals 18 residues. CDR1 and CDR2 (germline): SGHVS, FNYEAQ. DNA of the CDR3: TGTGCCAGCAGCGCTAGCCCACAGGGAAGAGGGGTGAACACTGAAGCTTTCTTT. Translated, it gives CASSASPQGRGVNTEAFF.

There are many counts of this clonotype. The CDR3: CASTSLSGNTNEQFF. In DNA form, the CDR3 reads TGTGCCAGCACCTCGTTGTCAGGGAATACGAATGAGCAGTTCTTC. This chain uses TRBV11-3 with TRBJ2-1; tentatively, D is TRBD1 (5 bases). In germline, CDR1 is SGHNT, CDR2 YENEEA. The CDR3 length is 15 residues. The ends were cut back, 7 bases at V and 7 bases at J, with 20 bases in the middle. Drawing the rest from reference TRBV11-3 and TRBJ2-1, the complete variable domain is EAGVVQSPRYKIIEKKQPVAFWCNPISGHNTLYWYLQNLGQGPELLIRYENEEAVDDSQLPKDRFSAERLKGVDSTLKIQPAELGDSAVYLCASTSLSGNTNEQFFGPGTRLTVL.

This clonotype came up many times. CDR3 in DNA: TGTGCCAGTAGCCGGGACCCCAGCTCCTACGAGCAGTACTTC. This translates into CASSRDPSSYEQYF. The chain employs TRBV19 and TRBJ2-7; perhaps D is TRBD1 or TRBD2 (5 bases each). The CDR3 is made up of 14 amino acids. Germline V gene lookup returns CDR1 LNHDA and CDR2 SQIVND (reference sequence). Trimming pared 6 bases from V and 0 bases from J, leaving 12 bases between.

This clonotype was seen at least ten times. The chain couples TRBV7-8 to TRBJ2-7; the D is unclear. From germline, CDR1 is SGHVS and CDR2 FQNEAQ. With 6 bases removed from V and 4 bases from J, the gap between germline ends came to 13 bases. The CDR3 is made up of 13 amino acids. CDR3 nucleotide sequence: TGTGCCAGCAGTAGGGATGTTGGATACGAGCAGTACTTC. Its translation: CASSRDVGYEQYF.

The V and J genes are TRBV7-2 and TRBJ1-3; maybe TRBD1 (6 bases). CDR1 SGHTA and CDR2 FQGNSA come from the germline V gene. The CDR3 sequence is 13 residues long. The V end lost 5 bases, the J end lost 4 bases, and 9 bases lay between the germline ends. For the CDR3, the DNA is TGTGCCAGCAGCGTTGGACAGGGAAACACCATATATTTT. Its translation is CASSVGQGNTIYF.

This clonotype was seen many times. The J gene is TRBJ2-7, the V gene TRBV4-1; 9 bases align to TRBD1. CDR1 and CDR2 from the germline V gene are MGHRA and YSYEKL. The CDR3 totals 16 residues. J lost 1 base, V lost 0 bases, and 4 bases had no gene match. CDR3 region: CASSQDQGQGSYEQYF. The CDR3 region has the DNA TGCGCCAGCAGCCAAGATCAGGGACAGGGTTCCTACGAGCAGTACTTC.

V usage is TRBV6-1 and J usage is TRBJ1-2; 7 positions match TRBD1. The CDR3 sequence is 12 residues long. The germline CDR1 and CDR2 sequences are MNHNS and SASEGT. V trimming: 7 bases; J trimming: 7 bases; junction bases outside the gene matches: 6. The CDR3 DNA sequence: TGTGCCAGCATCTGGACAGGACGTGGCTACACCTTC. Protein product: CASIWTGRGYTF.

The gene calls are TRBV27 and TRBJ2-2; D is unclear. This CDR3 is built from 15 residues. V was pared by 7 bases and J by 4 bases, with 16 bases between. Germline assignment: CDR1 MNHEY and CDR2 SMNVEV (reference sequence). CDR3 residues: CASNPRFSSTGELFF. The CDR3 nucleotides are TGTGCCAGCAACCCGCGCTTCTCGAGCACCGGGGAGCTGTTTTTT.

The V call is TRBV9, the J call TRBJ2-1; 12 bases are a match to TRBD2. Germline-derived CDR1 and CDR2 are SGDLS and YYNGEE. With V trimmed by 1 base and J by 6 bases, 8 bases remained unmatched. The CDR3 totals 17 residues. The CDR3 reads CASSVTSGRSPANEQFF. In DNA, the CDR3 is TGTGCCAGCAGCGTAACTAGCGGGAGGTCCCCGGCCAATGAGCAGTTCTTC.

This clonotype has ten or more counts. The chain has TRBV7-2 and TRBJ2-3, with D hard to call. Germline V CDR1 and CDR2: SGHTA, FQGNSA. The CDR3 extends over 16 amino acids. With 6 bases removed from V and 2 bases from J, the gap between germline ends came to 18 bases. CDR3 DNA: TGTGCCAGCAGACCCGACAAGACTTTACACACAGATACGCAGTATTTT. Its protein is CASRPDKTLHTDTQYF.

This clonotype was counted ten times or more. The gene calls are TRBV29-1 and TRBJ1-2; no clear D. Germline V gene data show CDR1 as SQVTM and CDR2 as ANQGSEA. Trimming took off 3 bases at V and 2 bases at J, with 7 bases between the two ends. CDR3 length: 12 residues. In DNA, the CDR3 is TGCAGCGTTGAGGGCCGGAACTATGGCTACACCTTC. The encoded protein is CSVEGRNYGYTF.

The V gene is TRBV5-1, the J gene TRBJ1-2; D is unresolved. CDR3 size: 15 residues. The V gene's germline CDR1 is SGHRS and CDR2 YFSETQ. V lost 4 bases and J 2 bases, leaving 15 bases between the germline ends. The CDR3 loop reads CASSGASAANYGYTF. CDR3 DNA sequence: TGCGCCAGCAGCGGTGCTAGTGCGGCGAACTATGGCTACACCTTC.

This clonotype was recorded once. A read error is possible here, since a much larger clone lies one base away. The gene calls are TRBV5-6 and TRBJ2-4; 7 nucleotides agree with TRBD2. Per germline, CDR1 SGHDT and CDR2 YYEEEE. The CDR3 is 14 amino acids. CDR3 loop: CASSLGEGKNIQHF. As DNA, the CDR3 is TGTGCCAGCAGCTTGGGGGAGGGTAAAAACATTCAGCACTTC.

A remark on this clonotype: A much larger clone lies a single base off, so this may be a read error. CDR3 DNA sequence: TGTGCCAGTAGTGGCAGGGGTAAGACAGGGGGGAATGAGCAGTTCTTC. This gives the protein CASSGRGKTGGNEQFF. This chain joins TRBV19 and TRBJ2-1, with 9 bases matching TRBD1. Trimming cost V 5 bases and J 7 bases; bases outside gene matches: 12. This CDR3 spans 16 amino acids. Germline V gene lookup returns CDR1 LNHDA and CDR2 SQIVND (reference sequence).

This clonotype was seen a handful of times. The chain has TRBV7-9 and TRBJ2-2, with TRBD2 identical over 8 bases. Trimming cost V 6 bases and J 2 bases; bases outside gene matches: 8. CDR1 SEHNR and CDR2 FQNEAQ come from the germline V gene (reference sequence). The CDR3 loop spans 16 amino acids. CDR3 in amino acids: CASSLSGSSNTGELFF. DNA for the CDR3: TGTGCCAGCAGTCTAAGCGGGAGTTCCAACACCGGGGAGCTGTTTTTT.

This clonotype was seen more than once but under ten times. The V and J genes are TRBV29-1 and TRBJ2-1, with TRBD2 matching over 13 bases. Per the germline V gene, CDR1 is SQVTM and CDR2 is ANQGSEA. Unmatched junction bases numbered 7, after V lost 7 bases and J lost 7 bases. The CDR3 loop spans 14 amino acids. The DNA of the CDR3 is TGCAGCGCACGGACTAGCGGGAGAGTTAATGAGCAGTTCTTC. This translates into CSARTSGRVNEQFF.

This clonotype was counted at least ten times. The chain combines TRBV20-1 with TRBJ1-1, with D perhaps TRBD1 (6 bases). The V and J ends lost 3 bases and 4 bases respectively, with 21 bases between them. Germline lookup yields CDR1 DFQATT and CDR2 SNEGSKA (reference sequence). The CDR3 has 16 residues. The CDR3 spells CSASPLGQFGSTEAFF. For the CDR3, the DNA is TGCAGTGCTAGTCCCCTTGGACAGTTTGGCAGCACTGAAGCTTTCTTT.

Comments on this clonotype: This may be a read error, as it is one base from a much larger clone. The chain carries TRBV12-3 or TRBV12-4 and TRBJ1-5; unclear D gene. CDR3 size: 13 residues. V was pared by 1 base and J by 11 bases, with 12 bases between. The CDR3 coding sequence is TGTGCCAGCAGTTTAGAGGTAAAACAGTCCCAGCATTTT. The encoded protein is CASSLEVKQSQHF.

This clonotype was counted at least ten times. The chain uses TRBV6-1 and TRBJ1-2; 9 bases line up with TRBD1. With 4 bases clipped from V and 6 bases from J, the junction kept 3 bases outside the gene matches. The CDR3 consists of 13 residues. The germline V gene has CDR1 MNHNS and CDR2 SASEGT. In DNA, the CDR3 is TGTGCCAGCAGTGGAGGGACAGGGAATGGCTACACCTTC. Residues: CASSGGTGNGYTF.

The table lists this clonotype with many counts. The rearrangement links TRBV7-2 to TRBJ2-1; D perhaps matches TRBD2 (6 bases). This CDR3 region has 15 residues. V lost 0 bases and J lost 0, with 6 bases in between. The germline V gene encodes CDR1 SGHTA and CDR2 FQGNSA. The CDR3 nucleotides are TGTGCCAGCAGCTTAGCCGGGAGCTCCTACAATGAGCAGTTCTTC. Its protein product is CASSLAGSSYNEQFF.

The sample holds many counts of this clonotype. This rearrangement joins TRBV27 to TRBJ1-6; no clear D. The V gene lost 2 bases and the J gene lost 9 bases, with 5 bases spanning the gap. Germline V gene sequence: CDR1 MNHEY, CDR2 SMNVEV (reference sequence). CDR3 length: 12 amino acids. Here the CDR3 DNA reads TGTGCCAGCAGTTTACTAGGTTCACCCCTCCACTTT. Translated: CASSLLGSPLHF.